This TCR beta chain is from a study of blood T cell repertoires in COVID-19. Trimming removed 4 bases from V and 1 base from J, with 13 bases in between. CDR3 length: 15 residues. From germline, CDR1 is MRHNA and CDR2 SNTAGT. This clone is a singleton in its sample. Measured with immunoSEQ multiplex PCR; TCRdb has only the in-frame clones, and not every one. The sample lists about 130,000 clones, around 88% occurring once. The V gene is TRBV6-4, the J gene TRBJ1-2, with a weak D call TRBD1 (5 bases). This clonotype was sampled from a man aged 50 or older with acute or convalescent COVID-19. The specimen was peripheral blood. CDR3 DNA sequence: TGTGCCAGCAGTGTTTCGCCAGGGTATAACTATGGCTACACCTTC. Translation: CASSVSPGYNYGYTF.